This is a list of T cell receptor beta chains from one sample in a study of T cell responses to AZD1222 COVID-19 vaccine. This table comes from immunoSEQ multiplex PCR, and its TCRdb copy is limited to in-frame clones, with some not included. The sample contains 83,000 or so clones, around nine tenths of which appear only once. The sample here was peripheral blood, taken on day 0 of MenACWY control vaccination. The receptors originated from an adult in good health. Each CDR3 is given with its conserved first and last residue. Some rows mark clone size as missing; the rest say once, few, many or name a class of expanded clone.

-	TRBJ2-7	TRBV28	13	CASTLGTHYEQYF
-	TRBJ1-5	TRBV2	15	CASSDFGGANQPQHF
-	TRBJ2-1	TRBV7-9	13	CASSGGAGAEQFF
-	TRBJ1-2	TRBV11-2	14	CASSFHSQGYGYTF
-	TRBJ2-7	TRBV19	14	CASSPPSLGFGQYF
-	TRBJ2-1	TRBV14	18	CASSLAGGDSGFYNEQFF
-	TRBJ1-1	TRBV10-3	13	CATSFGDPTEAFF
-	TRBJ1-4	TRBV5-5	13	CASSLQGGEKLFF
-	TRBJ1-1	TRBV30	10	CAWGKTEAFF
-	TRBJ2-3	TRBV12-3/TRBV12-4	13	CASSLAGSDTQYF
-	TRBJ1-6	TRBV6-5	15	CASRQTGQGYSPLHF
-	TRBJ1-1	TRBV27	14	CASSSRTVNTEAFF
-	TRBJ1-5	TRBV7-9	14	CASSLGEWDGPQHF
once	TRBJ2-7	TRBV6-5	15	CASSYNLGSSYEQYF
-	TRBJ2-1	TRBV28	13	CASSFNSYNEQFF
-	TRBJ1-5	TRBV7-8	12	CASSPTGEPQHF
-	TRBJ1-4	TRBV27	16	CASSSGRGSFNEKLFF
once	TRBJ2-2	TRBV27	14	CASSRASRTGELFF
-	TRBJ2-2	TRBV11-3	18	CASSLEGWASGMNGELFF
-	TRBJ1-5	TRBV7-2	13	CASSLDGLRPQHF
-	TRBJ2-2	TRBV2	14	CASILFGGSGELFF